This T cell receptor (beta chain) is from a study of T cell changes during pregnancy in multiple sclerosis (dated by TCRdb to between 2018 and 2021). In terms of the full investigation: The study looked at changes in the T cell repertoire across pregnancy in women with multiple sclerosis.

CDR1 and CDR2 were assigned from the germline V gene as SGHRS and YFSETQ. Here V drops 4 bases and J drops 1 base, and the junction holds 9 bases not matched to any gene. CDR3 length: 16 amino acids, cysteine to phenylalanine. Only the CDR3 DNA is retained, 48 bases long and in frame from the first base. For this clone: No antigen is known for it. No base quality information exists; no much larger clone differs at one position.

The library relied on the immunoSEQ multiplex PCR assay. This is the immuneACCESS table as TCRdb keeps it, with only in-frame sequences that have V and J called. A part of the clones is gone; compared with another copy, unresolved V genes explain less than half, and the rest is unexplained. Here the sample has about 89,000 clones; about 91% occur a single time. Roughly 2.1% of the sample is taken by the ten largest. Specimen: peripheral blood, collected after pregnancy. The clonotype was recovered from a female donor in good health, enrolled as a control in a pregnancy study. The chain employs TRBV5-1 and TRBJ1-1; TRBD1 aligns with 8 central bases. The bases read TGCGCCAGCAGCCCAGGGACAGGCAGGGGGAACACTGAAGCTTTCTTT. Its coded protein is CASSPGTGRGNTEAFF.